Given below is one T cell receptor (beta chain) in context. Antigen specificity is unknown. This specimen comes from a study of T cell repertoires in cytomegalovirus infection. CDR1 is MNHEY, CDR2 SVGAGI, per germline. The CDR3 sequence is 22 residues long. The junction had 18 bases not matched to a gene; V was cut back by 0 bases and J by 0 bases. TCRdb itself ran the reads through MiXCR, one entry per CDR3 protein. The profile covers about 89,000 distinct CDR3 sequences, with around 32% appearing a single time and more than 70% taken by the ten largest. This receptor was taken from a human donor in good health (CMV status not recorded). Some clones in this sample may be carry-over from other donors' samples. The chain joins TRBV6-5 to TRBJ2-3, with 10 bases matching TRBD2. The sequences come from CD8+ T cells from cultured PBMCs, collected from culture after CMV antigen stimulation. This CDR3 is CASSYSLREIAGGLTSTDTQYF. For the CDR3, the DNA is TGTGCCAGCAGTTACTCACTGCGGGAAATAGCGGGGGGACTTACTAGCACAGATACGCAGTATTTT.